A selection of T cell receptor beta chains follows, all from one sample in a study of vaccination effects on CD4 cells after COVID-19. Data came from immunoSEQ multiplex PCR; TCRdb stores just in-frame clones and leaves some out. The data hold under 60,000 clones, with roughly three fifths observed a single time. These receptors have no known antigen. The input for sequencing was CD4+ T cells from PBMCs cultured without peptide, taken before COVID-19 vaccination. These receptors were obtained from a human donor who received a COVID-19 vaccine. Both conserved end residues are part of each CDR3. A D gene is named only where the DNA matches it firmly. The size field is filled for only some rows; it gives once, few, many or a size class.

. TRBJ2-7 TRBV27 . TGTGCCAGCAGTTCCAGGGACCGATCCTACGAGCAGTACTTC CASSSRDRSYEQYF
TRBD2 TRBJ2-7 TRBV28 . TGTGCCAGCAGTTTTACCGGTGGGACTAGCGGCACCTACGAGCAGTACTTC CASSFTGGTSGTYEQYF
. TRBJ2-1 TRBV4-1 . TGCGCCAGCAGCCAAGATTCTCTGAGCTCCTACAATGAGCAGTTCTTC CASSQDSLSSYNEQFF
. TRBJ1-1 TRBV12-3/TRBV12-4 . TGTGCCAGCACCCAAAACCCGGGGTCTGAAGCTTTCTTT CASTQNPGSEAFF
. TRBJ2-3 TRBV3-1/TRBV3-2 once TGTGCCAGCAGCCAAGGGCCACTAGTTGATACGCAGTATTTT CASSQGPLVDTQYF
. TRBJ2-1 TRBV19 . TGTGCCAGTTCGCTACAGGTGGCAAATTTCAATGAGCAGTTCTTC CASSLQVANFNEQFF
. TRBJ1-1 TRBV28 . TGTGCCAGCAAGAGTACGAACACTGAAGCTTTCTTT CASKSTNTEAFF
TRBD1 TRBJ1-3 TRBV19 few TGTGCCAGTAGTATAAGGGGGCCAGGGGCTGGAAACACCATATATTTT CASSIRGPGAGNTIYF
. TRBJ1-5 TRBV19 . TGTGCCAGTGCGGATAATAGCAATCAGCCCCAGCATTTT CASADNSNQPQHF
. TRBJ2-3 TRBV6-2/TRBV6-3 . TGTGCCAGCAGTGATACAGATACGCAGTATTTT CASSDTDTQYF
. TRBJ2-1 TRBV10-3 few TGTGCCATCAGTGAGTCGAAGGTTAACAATGAGCAGTTCTTC CAISESKVNNEQFF
. TRBJ1-4 TRBV5-1 . TGCGCCAGCAGCTTGGTTGAGGGGGGAAAGGGAAAACTGTTTTTT CASSLVEGGKGKLFF
. TRBJ2-2 TRBV3-1/TRBV3-2 . TGTGCCAGCGTCCCCTCGGGACTCACCGGGGAGCTGTTTTTT CASVPSGLTGELFF
TRBD2 TRBJ2-3 TRBV5-5 . TGTGCCAGCAGCTTCTTTAGCGGGCCCACAGATACGCAGTATTTT CASSFFSGPTDTQYF
. TRBJ2-2 TRBV11-3 . TGTGCCAGCAGCTCTGACAGGGAGGCCGGGGAGCTGTTTTTT CASSSDREAGELFF
TRBD2 TRBJ2-1 TRBV5-1 . TGCGCCAGCAGCCGAGGGACTAGCGGGAGGCCGACAAGCTCCTACAATGAGCAGTTCTTC CASSRGTSGRPTSSYNEQFF
TRBD1 TRBJ1-1 TRBV5-6 . TGTGCCAGCAGCTTGACAGGGGCTCGGGTCACTGAAGCTTTCTTT CASSLTGARVTEAFF
. TRBJ1-6 TRBV11-3 . TGTGCCAGCAGCTTAACGGGAGATGGCTATTCACCCCTCCACTTT CASSLTGDGYSPLHF
. TRBJ1-2 TRBV7-9 few TGTGCCAGCAGCTTGCGCGCCGGTTCATATGGCTACACCTTC CASSLRAGSYGYTF
TRBD1 TRBJ1-1 TRBV6-6 . TGTGCCAGCAGTTGGCCGGGGGACAGGAACACTGAAGCTTTCTTT CASSWPGDRNTEAFF
TRBD2 TRBJ2-3 TRBV28 . TGTGCCAGCAGTCCCCAGGGACTAGCGGGAGGGCCTGGCACAGATACGCAGTATTTT CASSPQGLAGGPGTDTQYF
. TRBJ2-7 TRBV5-1 . TGCGCCAGCAGCTTGGGACCCACTTCTAGCTCCGAGCAGTACTTC CASSLGPTSSSEQYF
. TRBJ2-7 TRBV6-5 . TGTGCCAGCAGTCCCATGGGCTCCTACGAGCAGTACTTC CASSPMGSYEQYF
. TRBJ2-2 TRBV6-5 . TGTGCCAGCAGTTTCCGAGGGGTTTTGAACACCGGGGAGCTGTTTTTT CASSFRGVLNTGELFF
TRBD2 TRBJ2-2 TRBV7-8 . TGTGCCAGCAGCCGCAGGTCCAGGGGGCTAGCGGGAGCTACCGGGGAGCTGTTTTTT CASSRRSRGLAGATGELFF
. TRBJ1-4 TRBV5-1 . TGCGCCAGCAGCCCGGGGGGCATGAATGAAAAACTGTTTTTT CASSPGGMNEKLFF
. TRBJ2-3 TRBV10-1 . TGCGCCAGCAGTGTTTCCCCTAGGGGGGGGCCGGGAGAAGATACGCAGTATTTT CASSVSPRGGPGEDTQYF
TRBD1 TRBJ1-1 TRBV6-5 . TGTGCCAGCAGTTCTAGGGGGCACACTGAAGCTTTCTTT CASSSRGHTEAFF
TRBD2 TRBJ2-1 TRBV7-2 . TGTGCCAGCAGCTTAGCGGGGCTAGCGGGAGCGGTTGAGCAGTTCTTC CASSLAGLAGAVEQFF
. TRBJ1-4 TRBV21-1 . TGTGCCAGCAGCCCTAATGAAAAACTGTTTTTT CASSPNEKLFF
. TRBJ1-2 TRBV7-8 . TGTGCCAGCAGCCCTTCGGGCAGAGTCAACTATGGCTACACCTTC CASSPSGRVNYGYTF
TRBD1 TRBJ2-1 TRBV28 . TGTGCCAGCAGGGGGACAGGGCGCGTTGAGCAGTTCTTC CASRGTGRVEQFF
. TRBJ1-3 TRBV23-1 . TGCGCCAGCAGTCTGGACTGTTACTCTGGAAACACCATATATTTT CASSLDCYSGNTIYF
TRBD1 TRBJ2-3 TRBV7-2 once TGTGCCAGCAGCTTCTTAGGACAGGTCAGCACAGATACGCAGTATTTT CASSFLGQVSTDTQYF
TRBD1 TRBJ2-5 TRBV30 . TGTGCCTGGATCCCCCGAGGACAGGGGGCGTGGCAGACCCAGTACTTC CAWIPRGQGAWQTQYF
. TRBJ2-1 TRBV7-9 . TGTGCCAGCAGCTTAGAAAGTTGGGGGAACAATGAGCAGTTCTTC CASSLESWGNNEQFF
. TRBJ2-1 TRBV10-3 . TGTGCCATCAGGGGGACGTCGGAGTTCTATGAGCAGTTCTTC CAIRGTSEFYEQFF
. TRBJ1-3 TRBV7-9 few TGTGCCAGCAGCTCGAGCCACAGGGGAAACACCATATATTTT CASSSSHRGNTIYF
. TRBJ1-2 TRBV28 . TGTGCCAGCAGCCCCGGGACGGACTATGGCTACACCTTC CASSPGTDYGYTF
. TRBJ2-1 TRBV28 . TGTGCCAGCAGTGACCTAGGGCTCAAAAGCTCCTACAATGAGCAGTTCTTC CASSDLGLKSSYNEQFF
. TRBJ1-2 TRBV7-2 few TGTGCCAGCAGCAACACTGGGGTCGGGGGCTACACCTTC CASSNTGVGGYTF
. TRBJ1-5 TRBV7-2 few TGTGCCCGAACCGGAAATCAGCCCCAGCATTTT CARTGNQPQHF
TRBD2 TRBJ2-1 TRBV14 few TGTGCCAGCAGGCATTCTAGCGGGGACCTCTACAATGAGCAGTTCTTC CASRHSSGDLYNEQFF
. TRBJ2-3 TRBV7-9 . TGTGCCAGCAGCTTAGACGGTACGACAGATACGCAGTATTTT CASSLDGTTDTQYF
. TRBJ2-7 TRBV7-2 . TGTGCCAGCAGCGGCCAAGGAGGCGCCGCCTACGAGCAGTACTTC CASSGQGGAAYEQYF
. TRBJ2-2 TRBV19 few TGTGCCAGTAGTATAGATAGTACCACCTCGGCGAACACCGGGGAGCTGTTTTTT CASSIDSTTSANTGELFF
. TRBJ2-5 TRBV19 . TGTGCCAGTAATTCGGGCAGGGGAGAGACCCAGTACTTC CASNSGRGETQYF
TRBD2 TRBJ2-5 TRBV6-5 . TGTGCCAGCAGTACTGGGACTAGTGGAGAGACCCAGTACTTC CASSTGTSGETQYF
TRBD2 TRBJ2-1 TRBV5-8 . TGTGCCAGCAGCTTGAGGTGGGCGGGGGGCAATGAGCAGTTCTTC CASSLRWAGGNEQFF
. TRBJ1-5 TRBV24-1 few TGTGCCACCAGTCCAGGGTCAGGAGGCAATCAGCCCCAGCATTTT CATSPGSGGNQPQHF
. TRBJ1-3 TRBV5-6 . TGTGCCAGCAGCTTGGCTAGGGGCTCTGGAAACACCATATATTTT CASSLARGSGNTIYF
TRBD2 TRBJ2-5 TRBV19 . TGTGCCAGTAGTACCCTGCGGGGGGAAGAGACCCAGTACTTC CASSTLRGEETQYF
. TRBJ1-4 TRBV5-4 once TGTGCCAGCAGCACACAGGGAAAGAATGAAAAACTGTTTTTT CASSTQGKNEKLFF
. TRBJ1-1 TRBV4-2 few TGTGCCAGCAGCCAAGATTGGGCTACTGGAGCTTTCTTT CASSQDWATGAFF
. TRBJ1-2 TRBV7-9 few TGTGCCAGCGGGCAAAGCGGGGGGCCCGCACGTGGCTACACCTTC CASGQSGGPARGYTF